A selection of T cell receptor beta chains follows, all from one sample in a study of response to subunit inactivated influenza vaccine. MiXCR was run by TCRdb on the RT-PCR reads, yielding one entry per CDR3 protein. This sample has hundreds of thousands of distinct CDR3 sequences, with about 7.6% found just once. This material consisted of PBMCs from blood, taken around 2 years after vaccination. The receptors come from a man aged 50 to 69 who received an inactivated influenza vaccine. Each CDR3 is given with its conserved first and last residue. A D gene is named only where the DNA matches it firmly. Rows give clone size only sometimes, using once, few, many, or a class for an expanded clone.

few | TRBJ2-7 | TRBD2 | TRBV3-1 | TGTGCCAGCAGAGGGTGGAGCGGGAGTGGATACGAGCAGTACTTC | CASRGWSGSGYEQYF
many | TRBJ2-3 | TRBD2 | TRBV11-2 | TGTGCCAGCAGCTATCCTAGCGGTGGCACAGATACGCAGTATTTT | CASSYPSGGTDTQYF
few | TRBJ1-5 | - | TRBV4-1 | TGCGCCAGCAGCCAGGATCAGCCAGGGGTCAATCAGCCCCAGCATTTT | CASSQDQPGVNQPQHF
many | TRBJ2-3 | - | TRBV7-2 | TGTGCCAGCAGCCCCCAAGTCTCTGGCACAGATACGCAGTATTTT | CASSPQVSGTDTQYF
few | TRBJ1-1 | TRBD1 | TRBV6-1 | TGTGCCAGCAGACGAGGACAGGACGCTTTGAACACTGAAGCTTTCTTT | CASRRGQDALNTEAFF
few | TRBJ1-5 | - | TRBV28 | TGTGCCAGCAGTTTATACGACCGCCTGGGTATATTGCCCCAGCATTTT | CASSLYDRLGILPQHF
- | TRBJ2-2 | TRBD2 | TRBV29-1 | TGCAGCGTGGGGCGGGGGGACACCGGGGAGCTGTTTTTT | CSVGRGDTGELFF
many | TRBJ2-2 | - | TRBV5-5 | TGTGCCAGCAGCTTGGGACAGTTGCCCGGGGAGCTGTTTTTT | CASSLGQLPGELFF
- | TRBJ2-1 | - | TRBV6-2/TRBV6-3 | TGTGCCAGCAGTTACATCAATGAGCAGTTCTTC | CASSYINEQFF
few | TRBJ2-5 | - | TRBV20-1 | TGCAGTGCTTACCCCGGGACTGCGCAAGAGACCCAGTACTTC | CSAYPGTAQETQYF
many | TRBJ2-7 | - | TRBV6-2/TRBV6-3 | TGTGCCAGCAGTTACTGGAGATCAACCTCCTCCTACGAGCAGTACTTC | CASSYWRSTSSYEQYF
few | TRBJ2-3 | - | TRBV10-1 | TGCGCCAGCGAGTTGGGGCAGGGGAGCACAGATACGCAGTATTTT | CASELGQGSTDTQYF
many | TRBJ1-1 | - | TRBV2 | TGTGCCAGCATCCGGGAGAAAAACACTGAAGCTTTCTTT | CASIREKNTEAFF
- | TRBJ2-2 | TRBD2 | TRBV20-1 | TGCAGTCCTAGTGGGACTAGCGGGGGGGCCCGAACCGGGGAGCTGTTTTTT | CSPSGTSGGARTGELFF
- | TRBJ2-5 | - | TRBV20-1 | TGCAGTGCCACCCGCACTAGCAGCCAAGAGACCCAGTACTTC | CSATRTSSQETQYF
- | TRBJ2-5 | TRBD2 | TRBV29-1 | TGCAGCGTTGAGATGACTAGCGGGGGAGAGACCCAGTACTTC | CSVEMTSGGETQYF
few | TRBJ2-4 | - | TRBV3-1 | TGTGCCAGCAGCCGGGACTCGAAAAACATTCAGTACTTC | CASSRDSKNIQYF
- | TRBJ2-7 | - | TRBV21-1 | TGTGCCAGCAGCAACCGGACTGAAGATTCCTACGAGCAGTACTTC | CASSNRTEDSYEQYF
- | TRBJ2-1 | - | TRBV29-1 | TGCAGCGTTGACACAGAGTCGCCGCCGTGCTACAATGAGCAGTTCTTC | CSVDTESPPCYNEQFF
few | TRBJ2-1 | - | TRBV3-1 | TGTGCCAGCAGCCAAGTGGGGGCAGTCAATGAGCAGTTCTTC | CASSQVGAVNEQFF
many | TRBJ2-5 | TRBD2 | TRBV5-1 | TGCGCCAGCAGGGGGACTAGCGAGACCCAGTACTTC | CASRGTSETQYF
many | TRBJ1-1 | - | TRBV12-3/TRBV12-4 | TGTGCCAGCAGTTTAGAACAGGGTAGGGACACTGAAGCTTTCTTT | CASSLEQGRDTEAFF
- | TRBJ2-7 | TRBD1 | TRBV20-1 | TGCAGTGCTAGACAGGGGGCGCGGGTTCTCGAGCAGTACTTC | CSARQGARVLEQYF
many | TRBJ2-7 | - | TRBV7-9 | TGTGCCAGCAGCTTAGGTGGGGGTGAAAACGAGCAGTACTTC | CASSLGGGENEQYF
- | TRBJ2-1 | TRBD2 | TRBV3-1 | TGTGCCAGCAGCCTTGGCGGGACTACATCATTTGAGCAGTTCTTC | CASSLGGTTSFEQFF
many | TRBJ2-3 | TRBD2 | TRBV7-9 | TGTGCCAGCAGCTTCTTTAGCGGGGGGGCCGGGGATACGCAGTATTTT | CASSFFSGGAGDTQYF
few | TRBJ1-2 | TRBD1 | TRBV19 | TGTGCCAGTAGTAGGGCCGGGACAGGGGGTTCTGGCTACACCTTC | CASSRAGTGGSGYTF
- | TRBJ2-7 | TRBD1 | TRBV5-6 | TGTGCCAGCAGCTTTGTGGGGGACAGATACGAGCAGTACTTC | CASSFVGDRYEQYF
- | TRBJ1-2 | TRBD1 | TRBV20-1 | TGCAGAGCTGGCAGGGGGCCAGTCTATGGCTACACCTTC | CRAGRGPVYGYTF
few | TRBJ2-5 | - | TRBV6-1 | TGTGCCAGCAGTACGAGACCCCGGGACGCCGAAACCCAGTACTTC | CASSTRPRDAETQYF
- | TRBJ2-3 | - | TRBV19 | TGTGCCAGTAAACCTAGAATGAGCACAGATACGCAGTATTTT | CASKPRMSTDTQYF
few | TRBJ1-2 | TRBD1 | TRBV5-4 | TGTGCCAGCAGACACACCACAGGGGACAACTATGGCTACACCTTC | CASRHTTGDNYGYTF
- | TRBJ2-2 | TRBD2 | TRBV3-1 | TGTGCCAGCTCCCTAATGGGCGGGAGGGGTCGTAATTACACCGGGGAGCTGTTTTTT | CASSLMGGRGRNYTGELFF
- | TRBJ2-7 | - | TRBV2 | TGTGCCAGCAGTTACATTTCCCGCTACGAGCAGTACTTC | CASSYISRYEQYF
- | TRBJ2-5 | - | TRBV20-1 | TGCAGTGCTAGAGCATTAGCTTCCCAAGAGACCCAGTACTTC | CSARALASQETQYF
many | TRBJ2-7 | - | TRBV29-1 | TGCAGCGTTGAACGGAGGGGGATTACCTACGAGCAGTACTTC | CSVERRGITYEQYF
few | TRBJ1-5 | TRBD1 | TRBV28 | TGTGCCAGCAGTTTGAGTTCAGGGGGCCGCAATCAGCCCCAGCATTTT | CASSLSSGGRNQPQHF
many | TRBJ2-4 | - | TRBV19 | TGTGCCAGTAGTCTTTTTTTTGGTTGGGGGCGCGACAAAAACATTCAGTACTTC | CASSLFFGWGRDKNIQYF
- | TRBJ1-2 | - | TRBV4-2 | TGTGTCAGCAGCCAAGAAACATATTCGGGCTACACCTTC | CVSSQETYSGYTF
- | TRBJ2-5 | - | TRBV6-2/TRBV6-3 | TGTGCCAGCAGTTACTGGGGCAGGATCCAAGAGACCCAGTACTTC | CASSYWGRIQETQYF
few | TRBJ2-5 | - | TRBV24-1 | TGTGCCACCAGCTCGGGGGAGACCCAGTACTTC | CATSSGETQYF
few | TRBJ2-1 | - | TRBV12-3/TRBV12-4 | TGTGCCAGCAGTTTCGCGGGTTTGGGTTTCAATGAGCAGTTCTTC | CASSFAGLGFNEQFF
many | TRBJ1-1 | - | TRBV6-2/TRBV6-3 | TGTGCCAGCAGCAGAAGGGTGAACAATGAAGCTTTCTTT | CASSRRVNNEAFF
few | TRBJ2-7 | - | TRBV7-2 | TGTGCCAGCAGCTTAGCGAGGTGGACAGATGACTCCTACGAGCAGTACTTC | CASSLARWTDDSYEQYF
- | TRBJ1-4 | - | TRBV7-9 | TGTGCCAGCAGCTTAGTCGGGGAGGAAAAACTGTTTTTT | CASSLVGEEKLFF
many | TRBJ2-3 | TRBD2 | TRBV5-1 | TGCGCCAGCAGCTTGGTCGCGGGGGGTTTCACAGATACGCAGTATTTT | CASSLVAGGFTDTQYF
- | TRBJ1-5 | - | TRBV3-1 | TGTGCCAGCAGCCACCATCTGGGCAATCAGCCCCAGCATTTT | CASSHHLGNQPQHF
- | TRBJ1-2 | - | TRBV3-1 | TGTGCCAGCAGCCAAGCGGGACGGCTCTATGGCTACACCTTC | CASSQAGRLYGYTF
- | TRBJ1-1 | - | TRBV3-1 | TGTGCCAGCAGCCAAGAGTTTATAAAGGACACTGAAGCTTTCTTT | CASSQEFIKDTEAFF
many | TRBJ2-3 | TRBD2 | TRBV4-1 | TGCGCCAGCAGCCAAGATGTCCCTAGCGGGGGCCGCCGCACAGATACGCAGTATTTT | CASSQDVPSGGRRTDTQYF
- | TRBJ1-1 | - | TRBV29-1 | TGCAGCGTTGGGGGGAACATGAACACTGAAGCTTTCTTT | CSVGGNMNTEAFF
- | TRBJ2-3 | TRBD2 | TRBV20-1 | TGCAGTGCTAATTGGCTAGCGGCACAGACAAGCACAGATACGCAGTATTTT | CSANWLAAQTSTDTQYF
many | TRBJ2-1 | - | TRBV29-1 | TGCAGCGCCCGTCGTATCACCTACAATGAGCAGTTCTTC | CSARRITYNEQFF
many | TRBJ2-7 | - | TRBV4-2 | TGTGCCAGCAGCCAAGGTTTGGGGATTAGCTCTAGGGGCCAGAGGGGGACCTACGAGCAGTACTTC | CASSQGLGISSRGQRGTYEQYF
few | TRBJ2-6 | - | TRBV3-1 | TGTGCCAGCAGCCGCGGACAGCACTCTGGGGCCAACGTCCTGACTTTC | CASSRGQHSGANVLTF